Following are 26 T cell receptor beta chains from one sample sequenced in a study of blood T cell repertoires in COVID-19. The protocol was immunoSEQ multiplex PCR, while the TCRdb copy is restricted to in-frame clones and leaves out a portion. The sample consists of approximately 500,000 clones, 85% to 90% of them appearing once. The sequenced sample consisted of peripheral blood. Source of these receptors: a woman between 50 and 59 years old with COVID-19, enrolled during active disease.

The V call is TRBV12-3 or TRBV12-4, the J call TRBJ1-4, with D perhaps matching TRBD1 (5 bases). The length of the CDR3 is 13 residues. V lost 3 bases and J 6 bases, leaving 8 bases between the germline ends. CDR3 in DNA: TGTGCCAGCAGTTTCCAAGGGGATGAAAAACTGTTTTTT. This gives the protein CASSFQGDEKLFF.

The V and J genes are TRBV9 and TRBJ1-4; D gene ambiguous. This CDR3 is built from 15 residues. V was shortened by 0 bases and J by 5 bases, with 11 bases between the two germline ends. Looked up from germline, CDR1 is SGDLS and CDR2 is YYNGEE. The CDR3 is CASSVAGHPNEKLFF. CDR3 in DNA: TGTGCCAGCAGCGTAGCTGGGCATCCGAATGAAAAACTGTTTTTT. Full variable domain (outside the CDR3, taken from reference TRBV9 and TRBJ1-4): DSGVTQTPKHLITATGQRVTLRCSPRSGDLSVYWYQQSLDQGLQFLIQYYNGEERAKGNILERFSAQQFPDLHSELNLSSLELGDSALYFCASSVAGHPNEKLFFGSGTQLSVL.

The chain uses TRBV6-5 and TRBJ1-4; no firm D call. There are 14 residues in the CDR3. The V and J ends lost 6 bases and 4 bases respectively, with 12 bases between them. Germline lookup yields CDR1 MNHEY and CDR2 SVGAGI. DNA for the CDR3: TGTGCCAGCAGCGGTTGGGAGGGTAATGAAAAACTGTTTTTT. Translating gives CASSGWEGNEKLFF.

The sample holds a few counts of this clone. CDR3 DNA sequence: TGTGCCAGTAGTAGTAGCGTAGGGGGCACCCCTAGCACAGATACGCAGTATTTT. This translates into CASSSSVGGTPSTDTQYF. V usage is TRBV19 and J usage is TRBJ2-3; TRBD1 matches 7 bases. Germline assignment: CDR1 LNHDA and CDR2 SQIVND (reference sequence). J lost 0 bases, V lost 4 bases, and 13 bases had no gene match. The CDR3 runs to 18 residues.

DNA of the CDR3: TGCAGCGTTGGACCAGGGACCTACGAGCAGTACTTC. Protein product: CSVGPGTYEQYF. The V call is TRBV29-1, the J call TRBJ2-7; D possibly corresponds to TRBD1 (5 bases). The CDR3 has 12 amino acids. Germline CDR1 is SQVTM and CDR2 is ANQGSEA. The V end lost 4 bases, the J end lost 2 bases, and 9 bases lay between the germline ends.

J is TRBJ1-1 and V is TRBV6-6, with 8 nucleotides matching TRBD1. V shed 6 bases, J shed 3 bases, and the junction held 9 bases outside the gene matches. The CDR3 has 15 residues. The germline V gene has CDR1 MNHNY and CDR2 SVGAGI (reference sequence). The CDR3 DNA reads TGTGCCAGCAGCCCGCCCAACAGGGGGGACACTGAAGCTTTCTTT. Translation: CASSPPNRGDTEAFF.

J is TRBJ1-1 and V is TRBV19; D not certain. This CDR3 has 14 amino acids. V lost 7 bases and J 7 bases, leaving 19 bases between the germline ends. The V gene's germline CDR1 is LNHDA and CDR2 SQIVND (reference sequence). The CDR3 spells CASTLPWAPSEAFF. Here the CDR3 DNA reads TGTGCCAGTACCCTACCTTGGGCCCCCAGTGAAGCTTTCTTT.

This clone was recorded a few times. The chain combines TRBV4-1 with TRBJ2-3; perhaps TRBD2 as D (7 bases). This CDR3 is 17 amino acids long. Trimming removed 0 bases at V and 6 bases at J, with 19 bases between. Germline CDR1 is MGHRA and CDR2 is YSYEKL. The CDR3 loop is CASSQDRWGGPSDTQYF. In DNA, the CDR3 is TGCGCCAGCAGCCAAGATCGCTGGGGGGGCCCATCCGATACGCAGTATTTT.

The rearrangement joins TRBV4-2 to TRBJ2-3, with D tentatively TRBD2 (6 bases). The V end lost 6 bases, the J end lost 6 bases, and 19 bases lay between the germline ends. CDR3 length equals 15 residues. CDR1 and CDR2 from the germline V gene are LGHNA and YNFKEQ. The CDR3 here is CASSPLGGIRDTQYF. The CDR3 coding sequence is TGTGCCAGCAGTCCTTTGGGAGGTATTCGGGATACGCAGTATTTT.

The chain links TRBV19 to TRBJ2-3; possible D gene TRBD2, 5 bases. Looked up from germline, CDR1 is LNHDA and CDR2 is SQIVND (reference sequence). V was cut by 1 base and J by 1 base, with 12 bases left in between. The CDR3 is 16 residues long. CDR3 nucleotides: TGTGCCAGTAGTATAGGGAATAGCGAGGGCACAGATACGCAGTATTTT. Translating it yields CASSIGNSEGTDTQYF.

The chain links TRBV27 to TRBJ2-7, with TRBD2 identical over 10 bases. CDR1 is MNHEY, CDR2 SMNVEV, per germline (reference sequence). This CDR3 is built from 15 residues. Trimming took 2 bases from V and 1 from J; bases not matched to a gene: 2. CDR3 bases: TGTGCCAGCAGTTTAGCTAGCGGGGGATCCTACGAGCAGTACTTC. It encodes CASSLASGGSYEQYF.

The chain couples TRBV2 to TRBJ2-1, with 8 bases that match TRBD2. This CDR3 region has 14 residues. Trimming took 4 bases from V and 8 from J; bases not matched to a gene: 7. Germline CDR1 reads SNHLY; CDR2 reads FYNNEI. CDR3 sequence: CASSVTSAGYEQFF. For the CDR3, the DNA is TGTGCCAGCAGTGTGACTAGCGCTGGCTATGAGCAGTTCTTC.

The chain uses TRBV5-6 and TRBJ1-4; possible D gene TRBD1, 6 bases. The CDR3 is 14 amino acids. Germline assignment: CDR1 SGHDT and CDR2 YYEEEE. Trimming cost V 1 base and J 8 bases, with 12 bases left between them. The CDR3 here is CASSLTGNREKLFF. In DNA, the CDR3 is TGTGCCAGCAGCTTGACAGGGAACAGGGAAAAACTGTTTTTT. Full variable domain (missing parts from reference TRBV5-6 and TRBJ1-4): DAGVTQSPTHLIKTRGQQVTLRCSPKSGHDTVSWYQQALGQGPQFIFQYYEEEERQRGNFPDRFSGHQFPNYSSELNVNALLLGDSALYLCASSLTGNREKLFFGSGTQLSVL.

The genes are TRBV11-2 and TRBJ2-1, with D maybe TRBD2 (6 bases). V lost 3 bases, J lost 0 bases, and 12 bases lay in between. This CDR3 spans 16 amino acids. CDR1 and CDR2 from the germline V gene are SGHAT and FQNNGV. The CDR3 here is CASSLGTYSSYNEQFF. CDR3 DNA sequence: TGTGCCAGCAGCTTGGGGACTTACAGCTCCTACAATGAGCAGTTCTTC.

The V gene is TRBV12-3 or TRBV12-4, the J gene TRBJ1-3; no firm D call. The CDR3 covers 12 residues. With 8 bases removed from V and 0 bases from J, the gap between germline ends came to 5 bases. CDR3 sequence: CASLLSGNTIYF. In nucleotides, the CDR3 is TGTGCCAGCCTACTCTCTGGAAACACCATATATTTT.

As concerns this clone: This CDR3 is also generated by other DNA sequences in the sample. CDR3 in amino acids: CASSIQGNTEAFF. The CDR3 DNA follows: TGTGCCAGTAGTATACAGGGGAACACTGAAGCTTTCTTT. The V and J genes are TRBV19 and TRBJ1-1; D may be TRBD1 (5 bases). The CDR3 covers 13 residues. Deletions cut 2 bases from V and 1 base from J, with 5 bases between. Germline V gives CDR1 LNHDA, CDR2 SQIVND (reference sequence).

The rearrangement uses TRBV3-1 (or the pseudogene TRBV3-2) and TRBJ2-3; the match to TRBD2 covers 8 bases. This CDR3 spans 16 amino acids. Per the germline V gene, CDR1 is LGHDT and CDR2 is YNNKEL (reference sequence). Unmatched junction bases numbered 5, after V lost 1 base and J lost 2 bases. The CDR3 bases are TGTGCCAGCAGCCAAGGGGTAGCGGGGCCCACAGATACGCAGTATTTT. This translates into CASSQGVAGPTDTQYF.

This chain uses TRBV7-9 with TRBJ1-1, with a possible D match to TRBD1 (6 bases). Germline values: CDR1 SEHNR, CDR2 FQNEAQ (reference sequence). V gave up 4 bases and J gave up 0 bases, with 15 bases separating them. This CDR3 spans 16 amino acids. The CDR3 loop is CASSWGSGEVNTEAFF. CDR3 bases: TGTGCCAGCAGCTGGGGCTCAGGGGAAGTGAACACTGAAGCTTTCTTT.

This clone was observed once. This rearrangement joins TRBV10-3 to TRBJ1-1, with D tentatively TRBD1 (6 bases). The V and J ends lost 10 bases and 8 bases respectively, with 11 bases between them. There are 10 residues in the CDR3. Looked up from germline, CDR1 is ENHRY and CDR2 is SYGVKD. The CDR3 sequence is CATSGQEAFF. The CDR3 region has the DNA TGTGCCACCAGCGGACAGGAAGCTTTCTTT.

For the CDR3, the DNA is TGTGCCAGCAGCTATTTGGGGACAGGGGGGACTGAAGCTTTCTTT. Translation gives CASSYLGTGGTEAFF. This chain uses TRBV5-5 with TRBJ1-1; 11 nucleotides match TRBD1. The germline gives CDR1 SGHKS, CDR2 YYEKEE (reference sequence). The CDR3 length is 15 residues. V dropped 3 bases and J dropped 5; count of bases not matched to a gene: 6. The variable domain in full, completed from reference TRBV5-5 and TRBJ1-1, reads DAGVTQSPTHLIKTRGQQVTLRCSPISGHKSVSWYQQVLGQGPQFIFQYYEKEERGRGNFPDRFSARQFPNYSSELNVNALLLGDSALYLCASSYLGTGGTEAFFGQGTRLTVV.

The rearrangement uses TRBV27 and TRBJ1-3; no clear D. Trimming removed 2 bases at V and 4 bases at J, with 21 bases between. Germline values: CDR1 MNHEY, CDR2 SMNVEV (reference sequence). This CDR3 has 18 residues. The CDR3 DNA reads as TGTGCCAGCAGTTTACACCGACGGTCGGGTAAAGAAGGAAACACCATATATTTT. Residues: CASSLHRRSGKEGNTIYF.

The chain carries TRBV5-1 and TRBJ1-1; unclear D gene. CDR3 length equals 14 residues. The germline V and J ends were trimmed by 3 bases and 4 bases, with 13 bases remaining between them. Germline assignment: CDR1 SGHRS and CDR2 YFSETQ. The CDR3 DNA reads as TGCGCCAGCAGCTCTCAGACTGGCGGCACTGAAGCTTTCTTT. Amino acids: CASSSQTGGTEAFF. Filled out from reference TRBV5-1 and TRBJ1-1, the complete variable domain reads KAGVTQTPRYLIKTRGQQVTLSCSPISGHRSVSWYQQTPGQGLQFLFEYFSETQRNKGNFPGRFSGRQFSNSRSEMNVSTLELGDSALYLCASSSQTGGTEAFFGQGTRLTVV.

This clone turned up a few times. The V call is TRBV28, the J call TRBJ1-4; D is possibly TRBD1 (5 bases). This CDR3 has 16 residues. The germline CDR1 and CDR2 sequences are MDHEN and SYDVKM. Deletions cut 0 bases from V and 5 bases from J, with 13 bases between. The CDR3 region is CASSLWGGSANEKLFF. The CDR3 DNA is TGTGCCAGCAGTTTATGGGGGGGGAGCGCGAATGAAAAACTGTTTTTT.

J is TRBJ2-1 and V is TRBV9; D ambiguous. Germline values: CDR1 SGDLS, CDR2 YYNGEE. V was clipped by 0 bases and J by 6 bases, with 10 bases between them. The CDR3 contains 14 residues. The CDR3 bases are TGTGCCAGCAGCGTAGGCCCGGGTACCAATGAGCAGTTCTTC. It specifies CASSVGPGTNEQFF.

This rearrangement joins TRBV6-5 to TRBJ2-5; no firm D call. Germline V gene sequence: CDR1 MNHEY, CDR2 SVGAGI. The CDR3 sequence is 14 residues long. V was clipped by 0 bases and J by 2 bases, with 7 bases between them. The DNA of the CDR3 is TGTGCCAGCAGTTACTCGGGCATTCAAGAGACCCAGTACTTC. Its translation is CASSYSGIQETQYF.

This chain links TRBV27 with TRBJ1-1, with D unresolved. CDR3 length equals 10 residues. The V end lost 8 bases, the J end lost 4 bases, and 5 bases lay between the germline ends. The germline V gene encodes CDR1 MNHEY and CDR2 SMNVEV (reference sequence). CDR3 amino acids: CASGGTEAFF. Written as DNA, the CDR3 is TGTGCCAGCGGAGGCACTGAAGCTTTCTTT.